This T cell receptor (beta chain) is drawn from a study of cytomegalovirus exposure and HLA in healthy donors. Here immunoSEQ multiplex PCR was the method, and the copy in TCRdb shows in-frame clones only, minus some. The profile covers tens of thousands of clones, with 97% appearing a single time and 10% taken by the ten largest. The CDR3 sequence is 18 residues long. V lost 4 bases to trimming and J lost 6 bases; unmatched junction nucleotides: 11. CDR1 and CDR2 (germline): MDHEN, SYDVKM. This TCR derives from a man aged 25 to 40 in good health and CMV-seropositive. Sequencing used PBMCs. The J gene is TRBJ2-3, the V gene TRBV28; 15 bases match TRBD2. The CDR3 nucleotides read TGTGCCAGCAGTTCCGGACTAGCGGGAGGGGCCTGGGGGGATACGCAGTATTTT. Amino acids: CASSSGLAGGAWGDTQYF.